This T cell receptor beta chain stems from a study of radiotherapy plus CTLA-4 blockade in lung cancer. Only in-frame clones appear in the TCRdb table, and some are missing; sequencing was by immunoSEQ multiplex PCR. The data show over 95,000 clones, with about four fifths seen just once and roughly 2.8% held by the top ten. The TCR originated in a human donor with non-small cell lung cancer who had a partial response to radiotherapy plus ipilimumab. Some clones in this sample may be carry-over from other donors' samples. Sequencing was performed on peripheral blood, taken from a patient treated with radiotherapy plus ipilimumab.

CDR3 sequence: CASRLHSSRGGEQFF. CDR3 sequence (DNA): TGTGCCAGCAGGCTACACTCCTCAAGGGGCGGTGAGCAGTTCTTC. V and J are TRBV6-1 and TRBJ2-1; D is perhaps TRBD1 (5 bases). V lost 6 bases, J lost 9 bases, and 21 bases lay in between. The V gene's germline CDR1 is MNHNS and CDR2 SASEGT. The CDR3 loop spans 15 amino acids.